Sequencing of this T cell receptor beta chain was carried out in a study of blood T cell repertoires in COVID-19. Study-level information: From the United States, Italy and Spain came samples of acute and convalescent COVID-19. PBMCs, B-cell-depleted T cells, or T cells provided the cDNA or gDNA that made up the material.

Original data processing: Reference gene primers were amplified, and this amplification served to estimate nucleated cell counts. Data came from immunoSEQ multiplex PCR; TCRdb stores just in-frame clones and leaves some out. V, J and clone size are taken as reported in that table, and D and trimming were inferred from the DNA itself. The repertoire consists of about 72,000 clones, with roughly 83% occurring once and the leading ten covering about 18%. Germline V gives CDR1 SGHNT, CDR2 YYREEE (reference sequence). The CDR3 sequence is 19 residues long. The junction had 17 bases not matched to a gene; V was cut back by 3 bases and J by 4 bases.

This TCR came from a woman older than 75 with acute or convalescent COVID-19. The chain couples TRBV5-4 to TRBJ2-1, with TRBD2 matching over 9 bases. Sequences were obtained from peripheral blood. The chain's CDR3 is CASSSKTLAGHTTYNEQFF. The DNA of the CDR3 is TGTGCCAGCAGCTCGAAGACTCTAGCGGGACATACTACTTACAATGAGCAGTTCTTC.